This T cell receptor (beta chain) was sequenced in a study of cytomegalovirus exposure and HLA in healthy donors. The CDR3 loop spans 16 amino acids. Trimming removed 4 bases from V and 8 bases from J; junction bases left unmatched: 11. Per germline, CDR1 MNHEY and CDR2 SMNVEV (reference sequence). The donors (healthy individuals) were bone marrow donors. Nominally healthy donors provided the samples, though records likely missed some immune exposures. 13 Jbeta primers and 60 Vbeta primers were used for the PCR. In the original processing: Some 11 million of the roughly 80 million unique TCR beta chains counted in a later analysis were shared. Only in-frame clones appear in the TCRdb table, and some are missing; sequencing was by immunoSEQ multiplex PCR. V and J calls and clone size are copied from that table; D and trimming were computed from the DNA. Among some 120,000 clones listed, more than 60% were seen once.

Notes on the study in general: While the bulk of TCR sequences proved rare, some public TCRs turned up in many donors.

This clone is a singleton in its sample. What it binds is unknown. Sequenced sample: PBMCs. V usage is TRBV27 and J usage is TRBJ1-4; the match to TRBD1 covers 9 bases. The source is a woman in her thirties or forties in good health and CMV-seropositive. CDR3 amino acids: CASSSRTGARSEKLFF. CDR3 coding DNA: TGTGCCAGCAGTTCTCGGACAGGGGCCCGATCGGAAAAACTGTTTTTT.